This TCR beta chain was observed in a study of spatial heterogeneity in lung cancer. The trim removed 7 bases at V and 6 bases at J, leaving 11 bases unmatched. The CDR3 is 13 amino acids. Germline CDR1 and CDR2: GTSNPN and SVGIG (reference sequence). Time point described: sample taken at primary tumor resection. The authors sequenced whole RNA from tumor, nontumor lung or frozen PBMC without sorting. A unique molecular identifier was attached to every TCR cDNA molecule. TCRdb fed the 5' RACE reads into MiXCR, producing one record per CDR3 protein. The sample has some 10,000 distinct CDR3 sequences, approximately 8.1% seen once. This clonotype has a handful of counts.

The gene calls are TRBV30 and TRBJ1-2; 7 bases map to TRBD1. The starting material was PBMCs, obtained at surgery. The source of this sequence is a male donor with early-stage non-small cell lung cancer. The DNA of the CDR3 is TGTGCCTCATACAGGGGAATCGGGAATGGCTACACCTTC. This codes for CASYRGIGNGYTF.